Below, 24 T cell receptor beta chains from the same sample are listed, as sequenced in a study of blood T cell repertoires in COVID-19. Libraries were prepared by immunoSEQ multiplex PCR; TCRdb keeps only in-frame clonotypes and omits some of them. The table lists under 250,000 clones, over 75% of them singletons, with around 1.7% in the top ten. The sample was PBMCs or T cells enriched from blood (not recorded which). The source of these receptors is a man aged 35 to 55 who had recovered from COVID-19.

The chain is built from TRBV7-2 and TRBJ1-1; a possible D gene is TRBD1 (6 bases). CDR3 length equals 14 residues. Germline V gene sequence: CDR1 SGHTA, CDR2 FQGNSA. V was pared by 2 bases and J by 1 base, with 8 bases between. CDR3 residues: CASSLQGTNTEAFF. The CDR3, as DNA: TGTGCCAGCAGCTTACAGGGGACGAACACTGAAGCTTTCTTT. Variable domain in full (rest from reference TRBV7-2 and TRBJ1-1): GAGVSQSPSNKVTEKGKDVELRCDPISGHTALYWYRQSLGQGLEFLIYFQGNSAPDKSGLPSDRFSAERTGGSVSTLTIQRTQQEDSAVYLCASSLQGTNTEAFFGQGTRLTVV.

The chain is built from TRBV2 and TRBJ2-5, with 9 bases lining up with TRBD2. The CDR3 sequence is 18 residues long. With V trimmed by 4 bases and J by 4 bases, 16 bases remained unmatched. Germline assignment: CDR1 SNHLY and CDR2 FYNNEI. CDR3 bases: TGTGCCAGCAGTGGGCCTCGGGCGGGAGGGCCTAAGGGAGAGACCCAGTACTTC. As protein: CASSGPRAGGPKGETQYF.

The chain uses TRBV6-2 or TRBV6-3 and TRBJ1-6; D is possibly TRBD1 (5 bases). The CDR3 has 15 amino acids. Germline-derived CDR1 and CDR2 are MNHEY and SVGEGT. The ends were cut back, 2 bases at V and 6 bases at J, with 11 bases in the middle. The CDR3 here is CASSYPGHSNSPLHF. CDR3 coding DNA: TGTGCCAGCAGTTACCCCGGACATTCTAATTCACCCCTCCACTTT.

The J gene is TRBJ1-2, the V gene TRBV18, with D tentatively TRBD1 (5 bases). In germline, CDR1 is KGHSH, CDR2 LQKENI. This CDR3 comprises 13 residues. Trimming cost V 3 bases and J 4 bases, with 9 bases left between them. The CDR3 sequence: CASSPQGPYGYTF. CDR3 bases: TGTGCCAGCTCACCCCAGGGCCCCTATGGCTACACCTTC.

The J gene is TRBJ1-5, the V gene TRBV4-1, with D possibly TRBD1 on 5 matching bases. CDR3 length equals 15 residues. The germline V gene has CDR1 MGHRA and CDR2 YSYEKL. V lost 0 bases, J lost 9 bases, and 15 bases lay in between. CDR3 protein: CASSQDLAGNGPQHF. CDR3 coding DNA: TGCGCCAGCAGCCAAGATCTTGCAGGGAACGGGCCCCAGCATTTT.

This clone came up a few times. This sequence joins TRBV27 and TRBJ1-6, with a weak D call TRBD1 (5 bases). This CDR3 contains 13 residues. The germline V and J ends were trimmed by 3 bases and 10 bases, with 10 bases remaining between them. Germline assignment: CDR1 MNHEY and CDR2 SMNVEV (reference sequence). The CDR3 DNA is TGTGCCAGCAGTTTCTCGGGGGGGTCACCCCTCCACTTT. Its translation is CASSFSGGSPLHF.

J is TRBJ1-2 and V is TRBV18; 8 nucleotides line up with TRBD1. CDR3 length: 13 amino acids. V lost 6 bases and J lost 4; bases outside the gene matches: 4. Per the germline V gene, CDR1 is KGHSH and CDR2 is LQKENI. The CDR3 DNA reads TGTGCCAGCTCCGGGGACAGGACCTATGGCTACACCTTC. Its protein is CASSGDRTYGYTF.

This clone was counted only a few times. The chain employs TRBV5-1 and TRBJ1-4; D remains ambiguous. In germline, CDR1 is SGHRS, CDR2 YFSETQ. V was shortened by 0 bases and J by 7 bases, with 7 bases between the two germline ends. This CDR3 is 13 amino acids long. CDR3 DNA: TGCGCCAGCAGCTTGGGAGAAGCTGAAAAACTGTTTTTT. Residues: CASSLGEAEKLFF.

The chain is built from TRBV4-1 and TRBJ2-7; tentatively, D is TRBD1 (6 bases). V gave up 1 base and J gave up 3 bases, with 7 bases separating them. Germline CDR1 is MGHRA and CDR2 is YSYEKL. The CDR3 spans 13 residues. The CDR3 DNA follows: TGCGCCAGCAGCCAAGGGACAGTCTACGAGCAGTACTTC. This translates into CASSQGTVYEQYF.

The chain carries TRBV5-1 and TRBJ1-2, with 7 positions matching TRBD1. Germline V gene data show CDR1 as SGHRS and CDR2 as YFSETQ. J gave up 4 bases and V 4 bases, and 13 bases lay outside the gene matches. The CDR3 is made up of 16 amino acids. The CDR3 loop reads CASSGEGQLGGYGYTF. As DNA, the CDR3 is TGCGCCAGCAGCGGCGAGGGACAGCTTGGGGGCTATGGCTACACCTTC. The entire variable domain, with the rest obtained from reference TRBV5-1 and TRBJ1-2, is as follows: KAGVTQTPRYLIKTRGQQVTLSCSPISGHRSVSWYQQTPGQGLQFLFEYFSETQRNKGNFPGRFSGRQFSNSRSEMNVSTLELGDSALYLCASSGEGQLGGYGYTFGSGTRLTVV.

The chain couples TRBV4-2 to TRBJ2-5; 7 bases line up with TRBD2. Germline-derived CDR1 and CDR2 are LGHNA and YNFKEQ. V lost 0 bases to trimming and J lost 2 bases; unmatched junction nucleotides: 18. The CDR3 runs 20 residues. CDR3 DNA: TGTGCCAGCAGCCAAGAAAAGGCGGTCTGGGCTAGCGGTGTTCAAGAGACCCAGTACTTC. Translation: CASSQEKAVWASGVQETQYF.

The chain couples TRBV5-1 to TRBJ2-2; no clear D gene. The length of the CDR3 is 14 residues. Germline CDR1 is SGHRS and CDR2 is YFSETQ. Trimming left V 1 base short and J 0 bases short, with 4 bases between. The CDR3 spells CASSLSANTGELFF. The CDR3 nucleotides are TGCGCCAGCAGCTTGTCAGCGAACACCGGGGAGCTGTTTTTT. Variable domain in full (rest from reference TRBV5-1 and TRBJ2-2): KAGVTQTPRYLIKTRGQQVTLSCSPISGHRSVSWYQQTPGQGLQFLFEYFSETQRNKGNFPGRFSGRQFSNSRSEMNVSTLELGDSALYLCASSLSANTGELFFGEGSRLTVL.

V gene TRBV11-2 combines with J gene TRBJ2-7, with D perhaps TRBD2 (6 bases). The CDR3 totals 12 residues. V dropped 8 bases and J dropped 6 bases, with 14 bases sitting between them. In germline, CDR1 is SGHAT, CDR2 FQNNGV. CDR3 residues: CASLDPGSEQYF. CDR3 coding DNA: TGTGCCAGCCTCGACCCCGGGAGCGAGCAGTACTTC.

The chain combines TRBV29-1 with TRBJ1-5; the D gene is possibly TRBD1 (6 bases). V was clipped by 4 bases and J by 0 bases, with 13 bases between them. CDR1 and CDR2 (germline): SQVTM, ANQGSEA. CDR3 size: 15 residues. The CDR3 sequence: CSVATGTPSNQPQHF. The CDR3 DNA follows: TGCAGCGTTGCTACGGGGACACCTAGCAATCAGCCCCAGCATTTT.

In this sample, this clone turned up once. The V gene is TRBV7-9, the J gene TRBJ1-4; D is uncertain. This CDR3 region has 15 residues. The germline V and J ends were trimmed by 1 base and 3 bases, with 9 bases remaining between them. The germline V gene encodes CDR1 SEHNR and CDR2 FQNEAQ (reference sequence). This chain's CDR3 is CASSLDIAPNEKLFF. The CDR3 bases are TGTGCCAGCAGCTTAGACATAGCACCTAATGAAAAACTGTTTTTT.

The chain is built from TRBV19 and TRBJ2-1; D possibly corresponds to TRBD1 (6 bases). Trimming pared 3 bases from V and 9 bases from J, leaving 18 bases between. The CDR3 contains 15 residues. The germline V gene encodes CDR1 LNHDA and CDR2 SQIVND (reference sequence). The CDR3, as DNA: TGTGCCAGTAGTATGAGTGGCAGGGGCCGGGGTGAGCAGTTCTTC. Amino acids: CASSMSGRGRGEQFF.

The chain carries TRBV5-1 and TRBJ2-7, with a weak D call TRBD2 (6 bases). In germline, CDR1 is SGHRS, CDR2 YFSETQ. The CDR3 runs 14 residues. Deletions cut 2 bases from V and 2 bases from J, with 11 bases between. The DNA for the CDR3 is TGCGCCAGCAGCTTTGCGGGGCCCACCTACGAGCAGTACTTC. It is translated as CASSFAGPTYEQYF.

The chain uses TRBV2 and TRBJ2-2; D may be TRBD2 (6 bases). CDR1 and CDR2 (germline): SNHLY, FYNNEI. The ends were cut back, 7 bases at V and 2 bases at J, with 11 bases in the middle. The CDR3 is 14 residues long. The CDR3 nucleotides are TGTGCCAGCAACTGGGACTTTAACACCGGGGAGCTGTTTTTT. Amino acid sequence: CASNWDFNTGELFF.

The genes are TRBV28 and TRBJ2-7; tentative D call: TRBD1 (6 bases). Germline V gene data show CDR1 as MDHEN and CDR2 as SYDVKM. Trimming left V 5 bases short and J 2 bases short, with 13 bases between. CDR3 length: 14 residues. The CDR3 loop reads CASSADSVTYEQYF. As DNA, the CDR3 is TGTGCCAGCAGTGCGGACAGTGTGACCTACGAGCAGTACTTC. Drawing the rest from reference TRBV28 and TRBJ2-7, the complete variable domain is DVKVTQSSRYLVKRTGEKVFLECVQDMDHENMFWYRQDPGLGLRLIYFSYDVKMKEKGDIPEGYSVSREKKERFSLILESASTNQTSMYLCASSADSVTYEQYFGPGTRLTVT.

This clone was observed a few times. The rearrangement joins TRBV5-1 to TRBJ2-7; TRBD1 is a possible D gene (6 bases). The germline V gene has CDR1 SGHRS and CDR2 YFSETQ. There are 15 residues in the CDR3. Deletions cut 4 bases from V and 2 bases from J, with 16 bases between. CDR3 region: CASSRGPGDAYEQYF. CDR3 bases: TGCGCCAGCAGCCGCGGACCAGGGGATGCCTACGAGCAGTACTTC.

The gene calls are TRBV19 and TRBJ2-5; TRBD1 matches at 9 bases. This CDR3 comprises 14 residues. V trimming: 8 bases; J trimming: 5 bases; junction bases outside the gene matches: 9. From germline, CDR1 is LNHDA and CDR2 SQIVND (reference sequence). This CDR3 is CASAVQGARETQYF. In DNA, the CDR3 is TGTGCCAGTGCCGTACAGGGGGCTCGGGAGACCCAGTACTTC. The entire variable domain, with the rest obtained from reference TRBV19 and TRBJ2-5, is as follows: DGGITQSPKYLFRKEGQNVTLSCEQNLNHDAMYWYRQDPGQGLRLIYYSQIVNDFQKGDIAEGYSVSREKKESFPLTVTSAQKNPTAFYLCASAVQGARETQYFGPGTRLLVL.

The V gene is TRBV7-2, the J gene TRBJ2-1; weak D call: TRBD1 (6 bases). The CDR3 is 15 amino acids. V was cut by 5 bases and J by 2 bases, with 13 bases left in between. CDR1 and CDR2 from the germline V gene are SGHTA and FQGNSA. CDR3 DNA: TGTGCCAGCAGCCTCGGACAGAGCCCCTACAATGAGCAGTTCTTC. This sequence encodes CASSLGQSPYNEQFF.

CDR3 protein: CASSVKRTPDTQYF. Here the CDR3 DNA reads TGTGCCAGCAGCGTTAAGAGGACTCCTGATACGCAGTATTTT. The genes are TRBV9 and TRBJ2-3; TRBD2 might be the D (5 bases). Germline V lookup: CDR1 SGDLS, CDR2 YYNGEE. V lost 2 bases, J lost 6 bases, and 13 bases lay in between. The CDR3 runs to 14 residues.

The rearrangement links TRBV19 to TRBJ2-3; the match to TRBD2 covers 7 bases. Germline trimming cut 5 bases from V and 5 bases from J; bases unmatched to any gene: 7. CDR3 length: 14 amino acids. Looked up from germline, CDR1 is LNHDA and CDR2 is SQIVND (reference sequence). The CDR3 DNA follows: TGTGCCAGTAGTCCACTAGCGTCTATAGATACGCAGTATTTT. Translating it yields CASSPLASIDTQYF. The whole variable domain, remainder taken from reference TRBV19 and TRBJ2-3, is DGGITQSPKYLFRKEGQNVTLSCEQNLNHDAMYWYRQDPGQGLRLIYYSQIVNDFQKGDIAEGYSVSREKKESFPLTVTSAQKNPTAFYLCASSPLASIDTQYFGPGTRLTVL.